Included here is one T cell receptor beta chain sequence, with context. This sample was taken from a study of blood T cell repertoires in COVID-19. About the research overall: Donors in the United States, Italy and Spain gave samples during acute or convalescent COVID-19. PBMCs, B-cell-depleted T cells, or T cells were the source of the cDNA or gDNA that made up the material.

In the source study's methods: Nucleated cell counts were estimated from reference gene primer amplification. The protocol was immunoSEQ multiplex PCR, while the TCRdb copy is restricted to in-frame clones and leaves out a portion. V and J calls plus clone size are reproduced from that table; the DNA served to infer D and trimming. The sample carries about 180,000 clones, almost 80% recorded once. Per the germline V gene, CDR1 is SNHLY and CDR2 is FYNNEI. The CDR3 is 12 residues long. V lost 4 bases, J lost 6 bases, and 2 bases stayed unmatched. The clonotype originates from a woman in her sixties or seventies with acute or convalescent COVID-19. The chain uses TRBV2 and TRBJ2-5; 7 nucleotides match TRBD2. The sample comprised peripheral blood. In DNA, the CDR3 is TGTGCCAGCAGTGGGGGGGGAAAGACCCAGTACTTC. Translating gives CASSGGGKTQYF.